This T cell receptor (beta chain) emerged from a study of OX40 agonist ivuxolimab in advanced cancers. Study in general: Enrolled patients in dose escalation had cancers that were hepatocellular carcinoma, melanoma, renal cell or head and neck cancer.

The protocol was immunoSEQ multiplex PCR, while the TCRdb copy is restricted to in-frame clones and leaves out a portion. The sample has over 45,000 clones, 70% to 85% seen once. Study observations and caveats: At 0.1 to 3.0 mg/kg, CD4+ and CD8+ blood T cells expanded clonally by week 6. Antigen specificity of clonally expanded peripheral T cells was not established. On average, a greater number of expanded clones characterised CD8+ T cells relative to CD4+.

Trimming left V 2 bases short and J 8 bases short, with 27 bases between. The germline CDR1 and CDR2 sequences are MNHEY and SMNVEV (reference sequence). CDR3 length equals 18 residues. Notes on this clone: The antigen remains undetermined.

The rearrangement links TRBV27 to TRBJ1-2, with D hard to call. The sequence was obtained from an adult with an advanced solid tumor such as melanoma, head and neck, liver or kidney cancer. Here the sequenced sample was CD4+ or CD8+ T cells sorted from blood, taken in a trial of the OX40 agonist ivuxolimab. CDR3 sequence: CASSLSWEGSRPSVGYTF. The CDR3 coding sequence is TGTGCCAGCAGTTTAAGCTGGGAGGGTTCCCGCCCTTCGGTCGGCTACACCTTC.